The 28 T cell receptor beta chains below come from one sample, sequenced in a study of regulatory T cells in long-lasting Graves disease. As to time point: newly diagnosed GD, antithyroid drugs for less than 3 months. After RNA was extracted from PBMCs, the TCR library was made from it. To make TCR beta libraries, researchers used iRepertoire HTBI primers and Arm-PCR of CDR3 regions. One entry per CDR3 protein, called by TCRdb with MiXCR from the multiplex PCR reads. In the table there are about 540,000 distinct CDR3 sequences, about 13% of which are singletons. The same data also contributed to another study, on T cells in Graves' hyperthyroidism and ophthalmopathy.

Sequenced material: peripheral blood mononuclear cells (PBMCs), taken at new diagnosis, from a patient treated with antithyroid drugs. The receptors were gathered from a man aged 25 to 40 with Graves disease.

This clonotype was recorded at least ten times. The J gene is TRBJ2-3, the V gene TRBV11-2, with 11 nucleotides matching TRBD2. Germline values: CDR1 SGHAT, CDR2 FQNNGV. The CDR3 spans 15 residues. Trimming cost V 6 bases and J 2 bases; bases outside gene matches: 4. The DNA for the CDR3 is TGTGCCAGCAGAGGGACTAGCGGATTCACAGATACGCAGTATTTT. Its protein is CASRGTSGFTDTQYF.

There are a few counts of this clonotype. The chain carries TRBV6-1 and TRBJ2-3, with D uncertain. The CDR3 consists of 15 residues. Trimming took off 6 bases at V and 5 bases at J, with 18 bases between the two ends. Germline-derived CDR1 and CDR2 are MNHNS and SASEGT. In DNA, the CDR3 is TGTGCCAGCAGACGCGCGGACCTCCGCATAGATACGCAGTATTTT. Its protein is CASRRADLRIDTQYF.

This clonotype has a handful of counts. V gene TRBV10-1 combines with J gene TRBJ2-2; D not certain. This CDR3 spans 14 amino acids. Germline V gene data show CDR1 as WNHNN and CDR2 as SYGVQD (reference sequence). The V end lost 4 bases, the J end lost 0 bases, and 6 bases lay between the germline ends. The CDR3 coding sequence is TGCGCCAGCAGTGTTCAGACGAACACCGGGGAGCTGTTTTTT. It specifies CASSVQTNTGELFF.

In its sample, this clonotype was seen many times. The genes are TRBV7-2 and TRBJ2-3, with D perhaps being TRBD1 or TRBD2 (5 bases each). The CDR3 runs 17 residues. CDR1 and CDR2 (germline): SGHTA, FQGNSA. V was pared by 4 bases and J by 4 bases, with 21 bases between. This chain's CDR3 is CASSSTGTGRGADTQYF. The CDR3 bases are TGTGCCAGCAGCTCAACCGGAACGGGACGAGGGGCAGATACGCAGTATTTT.

The V and J genes are TRBV7-8 and TRBJ2-2, with 8 positions matching TRBD1. Germline CDR1 reads SGHVS; CDR2 reads FQNEAQ. The CDR3 spans 16 residues. Germline trimming cut 1 base from V and 5 bases from J; bases unmatched to any gene: 6. The CDR3 bases are TGTGCCAGCAGCTTAGTCGGACAGGGAGAAACCGGGGAGCTGTTTTTT. Its protein product is CASSLVGQGETGELFF.

The V gene is TRBV13, the J gene TRBJ2-3; D may be TRBD1 or TRBD2 (5 bases each). The CDR3 has 15 residues. V gave up 5 bases and J gave up 3 bases, with 15 bases separating them. CDR1 is PRHDT and CDR2 is FYEKMQ in the germline V gene (reference sequence). The CDR3 region is CASSPRFEGTDTQYF. CDR3 sequence (DNA): TGTGCCAGCAGCCCCAGGTTTGAGGGGACAGATACGCAGTATTTT.

This clonotype has at least ten counts. This rearrangement joins TRBV12-3 or TRBV12-4 to TRBJ1-5; maybe TRBD1 (5 bases). Deletions cut 4 bases from V and 0 bases from J, with 19 bases between. The CDR3 covers 18 residues. CDR3 in amino acids: CASSSVGTVYSSNQPQHF. As DNA, the CDR3 is TGTGCCAGCAGTTCGGTAGGGACGGTCTACTCTAGCAATCAGCCCCAGCATTTT.

This rearrangement joins TRBV24-1 to TRBJ2-7, with D perhaps TRBD1 (6 bases). Germline CDR1 reads KGHDR; CDR2 reads SFDVKD. Trimming stripped 9 bases from V and 2 bases from J, with 16 bases between. The CDR3 extends over 14 amino acids. CDR3 amino acids: CATARGRGTYEQYF. The CDR3 coding sequence is TGTGCCACCGCGCGAGGCAGGGGCACCTACGAGCAGTACTTC.

This clonotype was observed at least ten times. The V gene is TRBV24-1, the J gene TRBJ2-5, with 7 bases that match TRBD1. This CDR3 is built from 15 residues. Germline CDR1 is KGHDR and CDR2 is SFDVKD. V was pared by 2 bases and J by 1 base, with 3 bases of the junction left unmatched. CDR3: CATSDSTGTQETQYF. The CDR3 bases are TGTGCCACCAGTGATTCGACAGGGACCCAAGAGACCCAGTACTTC.

Details on this clonotype: This probably arose from a read error, given a far larger clone one base away. The chain employs TRBV12-3 or TRBV12-4 and TRBJ2-7, with TRBD2 identical over 9 bases. This CDR3 region has 13 residues. The V and J ends lost 4 bases and 7 bases, in that order; junction bases with no gene match: 5. This chain's CDR3 is CASSSSGINEQYF. The CDR3 nucleotides are TGTGCCAGCAGTTCTAGCGGGATTAATGAGCAGTACTTC.

A remark on this clonotype: This may be a read error: a much more frequent sequence differs by one nucleotide. In DNA form, the CDR3 reads TGCAGCGTTGGGACTAGCGGGGGCTACAATGAGCAGTACTTC. Its translation is CSVGTSGGYNEQYF. The chain is built from TRBV29-1 and TRBJ2-7; TRBD2 aligns across 13 bases. V was clipped by 4 bases and J by 7 bases; unmatched bases: 7. Germline CDR1 SQVTM, CDR2 ANQGSEA. CDR3 length: 14 residues.

This clonotype has a handful of counts. The rearrangement links TRBV19 to TRBJ1-5, with D possibly being TRBD1 (5 bases). The CDR3 is 14 amino acids. Trimming left V 5 bases short and J 0 bases short, with 8 bases between. Germline CDR1 LNHDA, CDR2 SQIVND (reference sequence). The CDR3 sequence: CASSGTYSNQPQHF. CDR3 sequence (DNA): TGTGCCAGTAGTGGGACCTATAGCAATCAGCCCCAGCATTTT.

In this sample, this clonotype turned up a few times. The chain links TRBV14 to TRBJ2-2; perhaps TRBD2 as D (6 bases). With 4 bases removed from V and 7 bases from J, the gap between germline ends came to 22 bases. The CDR3 extends over 17 amino acids. The germline CDR1 and CDR2 sequences are SGHDN and FVKESK. DNA of the CDR3: TGTGCCAGCAGCCCTGACTGGAGGGGCGCGGTAGGCGGGGAGCTGTTTTTT. As protein: CASSPDWRGAVGGELFF.

This clonotype was counted a few times. This rearrangement joins TRBV29-1 to TRBJ2-3, with unresolved D. The germline gives CDR1 SQVTM, CDR2 ANQGSEA. V lost 6 bases and J 5 bases, leaving 9 bases between the germline ends. The CDR3 sequence is 11 residues long. The CDR3 DNA follows: TGCAGCGTCCAGTTGGGAGATACGCAGTATTTT. Its protein is CSVQLGDTQYF.

The table lists this clonotype with a few counts. A much larger clone sits a single nucleotide away, making a read error possible. CDR3 sequence (DNA): TGTGCCGGCAGCCCCCCTCTCGTGGCTTTCTTT. Translation: CAGSPPLVAFF. The chain couples TRBV28 to TRBJ1-1; D is undetermined. This CDR3 comprises 11 residues. CDR1 MDHEN and CDR2 SYDVKM come from the germline V gene.

In its sample, this clonotype was seen a few times. This chain uses TRBV5-4 with TRBJ1-1; TRBD1 agrees at 7 bases. The CDR3 has 14 residues. Germline-derived CDR1 and CDR2 are SGHNT and YYREEE (reference sequence). Trimming took 4 bases from V and 4 from J; bases not matched to a gene: 7. The CDR3 loop reads CASSEQGGLTEAFF. The CDR3 DNA follows: TGTGCCAGCAGCGAGCAGGGGGGGCTCACTGAAGCTTTCTTT.

This clonotype was seen many times. The chain carries TRBV7-9 and TRBJ2-3; a possible D gene is TRBD2 (6 bases). The V gene's germline CDR1 is SEHNR and CDR2 FQNEAQ (reference sequence). The CDR3 is 17 amino acids. The V gene lost 1 base and the J gene lost 6 bases, with 20 bases spanning the gap. The CDR3 coding sequence is TGTGCCAGCAGCTTAGGGCTAGCGTACCGTAAAACCGATACGCAGTATTTT. It codes for CASSLGLAYRKTDTQYF.

The J gene is TRBJ2-7, the V gene TRBV20-1; the match to TRBD1 covers 7 bases. Germline CDR1 is DFQATT and CDR2 is SNEGSKA (reference sequence). CDR3 size: 13 residues. J gave up 0 bases and V 2 bases, and 1 base lay outside the gene matches. This CDR3 reads CSARRDSSYEQYF. The CDR3, as DNA: TGCAGTGCTAGACGGGACAGCTCCTACGAGCAGTACTTC.

Many counts were recorded for this clonotype. The V and J genes are TRBV6-1 and TRBJ2-7; TRBD2 matches at 9 bases. Germline V gives CDR1 MNHNS, CDR2 SASEGT. CDR3 length equals 17 residues. The trim removed 10 bases at V and 5 bases at J, leaving 21 bases unmatched. The CDR3 DNA reads as TGTGCCACCTTGAGGGTAGCGGGAGAGTTTGGTGGGGACGAGCAGTACTTC. This gives the protein CATLRVAGEFGGDEQYF.

This clonotype was observed a handful of times. V and J are TRBV12-5 and TRBJ2-1; 8 bases map to TRBD2. Germline V lookup: CDR1 LGHNT, CDR2 FRNRAP. V lost 6 bases to trimming and J lost 7 bases; unmatched junction nucleotides: 8. CDR3 length equals 14 residues. The chain's CDR3 is CASGTSGGTNEQFF. For the CDR3, the DNA is TGTGCTAGTGGCACTAGCGGAGGGACGAATGAGCAGTTCTTC.

This chain uses TRBV9 with TRBJ2-2, with D hard to call. The CDR3 totals 16 residues. The V gene's germline CDR1 is SGDLS and CDR2 YYNGEE. The V end was cut by 0 bases, the J end by 0 bases, with 9 bases between. Here the CDR3 reads CASSVESSSNTGELFF. The CDR3 coding sequence is TGTGCCAGCAGCGTAGAATCCAGTTCGAACACCGGGGAGCTGTTTTTT.

This clonotype has a count of ten or more. The CDR3 protein is CASSSATGKLSV. DNA of the CDR3: TGTGCCAGCAGTTCCGCGACAGGAAAACTAAGTGTC. The chain combines TRBV28 with TRBJ2-7; D is perhaps TRBD1 (6 bases). The length of the CDR3 is 12 residues. CDR1 is MDHEN and CDR2 is SYDVKM in the germline V gene.

The gene calls are TRBV12-3 or TRBV12-4 and TRBJ2-1, with 7 bases fitting TRBD2. CDR3 length: 16 residues. The V segment lost 2 bases and the J segment 4 bases; nucleotides outside the gene matches: 8. The CDR3 coding sequence is TGTGCCAGCAGTTTACTCGGACTAGGCCTTTACAATGAGCAGTTCTTC. It is translated as CASSLLGLGLYNEQFF.

This clonotype was detected ten times or more. The chain couples TRBV7-2 to TRBJ2-7; 9 positions agree with TRBD1. CDR3 length: 14 residues. Unmatched junction bases numbered 5, after V lost 5 bases and J lost 3 bases. Germline assignment: CDR1 SGHTA and CDR2 FQGNSA. CDR3 nucleotides: TGTGCCAGCAGCACCGGGACAGGGATCTACGAGCAGTACTTC. Translation: CASSTGTGIYEQYF.

V gene TRBV6-5 combines with J gene TRBJ2-5; weak D call: TRBD1 (5 bases). V was shortened by 4 bases and J by 4 bases, with 16 bases between the two germline ends. CDR3 length equals 15 residues. Germline CDR1 and CDR2: MNHEY and SVGAGI. CDR3 sequence: CASSSSLGRVETQYF. The DNA of the CDR3 is TGTGCCAGCAGTTCCTCTTTAGGCAGGGTAGAGACCCAGTACTTC.

This sequence joins TRBV5-1 and TRBJ2-5; TRBD2 matches 9 bases. The CDR3 has 17 amino acids. The V gene's germline CDR1 is SGHRS and CDR2 YFSETQ. V shed 1 base and J 3 bases; nucleotides not matched to a gene: 10. CDR3 bases: TGCGCCAGCAGCTTGTTGGGGCAGTCTAGCGGGAAAGAGACCCAGTACTTC. It encodes CASSLLGQSSGKETQYF.

The CDR3 here is CASAERQDTYEQYF. DNA of the CDR3: TGTGCCAGCGCCGAAAGACAGGACACCTACGAGCAGTACTTC. The V call is TRBV6-1, the J call TRBJ2-7; D is perhaps TRBD1 (6 bases). Trimming removed 8 bases at V and 2 bases at J, with 16 bases between. Germline CDR1 MNHNS, CDR2 SASEGT. CDR3 length: 14 residues.

In this sample, this clonotype turned up a few times. V is TRBV24-1 and J is TRBJ1-1, with D maybe TRBD1 (5 bases). V dropped 6 bases and J dropped 0 bases, with 16 bases sitting between them. Germline CDR1 KGHDR, CDR2 SFDVKD. This CDR3 spans 16 amino acids. The CDR3 region is CATSPSGTSMNTEAFF. The CDR3 DNA reads TGTGCCACCAGTCCTTCCGGGACCTCCATGAACACTGAAGCTTTCTTT.